This T cell receptor (beta chain) stems from a study of PD-1 blockade in classical Hodgkin lymphoma. Points on this clone: As yet, its antigen is unknown.

Study-level points and caveats: Complete responders' diversity at baseline resembled that of newly diagnosed patients. CD4+ TCR diversity, unlike CD8+, rose significantly by C4D1. Causes of the repertoire differences remain undefined, possibly disease activity or prior therapy.

Sample time point: cycle 4 day 1 (C4D1), after more than five weeks of nivolumab. All patients relapsed after autologous stem cell transplantation, and brentuximab vedotin exposure varied. Some clones are missing from TCRdb's copy, which holds only in-frame ones; the method was immunoSEQ multiplex PCR. There are around 13,000 clones in the sample; roughly 80% occur only once, and approximately 15% lies in the top ten. This material consisted of peripheral blood mononuclear cells (PBMCs), taken before the fourth cycle of nivolumab. The receptor comes from a human donor with classical Hodgkin lymphoma.

CDR3 amino acids: CASSEIGAQETQYF. CDR3 in DNA: TGTGCCAGCAGTGAAATCGGAGCCCAAGAGACCCAGTACTTC. This rearrangement joins TRBV25-1 to TRBJ2-5; unclear D gene. The CDR3 extends over 14 amino acids. Germline lookup yields CDR1 MGHDK and CDR2 SYGVNS. V shed 2 bases and J shed 1 base, with 8 bases lying between them.